This passage covers 32 T cell receptor beta chains from one sample sequenced in a study of T cell repertoires in cytomegalovirus infection. TCRdb reanalysed the reads using MiXCR and keeps one entry per CDR3 protein. The top ten clones hold under 7% of a sample with hundreds of thousands of distinct CDR3 sequences, approximately 7% of them seen once. Material for sequencing was PBMCs. The receptors derive from a human donor in good health (CMV status not recorded). Some clones in this sample may be carry-over from other donors' samples.

This clonotype was counted ten times or more. The V call is TRBV7-2, the J call TRBJ2-3; 11 bases line up with TRBD2. The CDR3 runs to 17 residues. Germline V lookup: CDR1 SGHTA, CDR2 FQGNSA. Trimming cost V 0 bases and J 3 bases; bases outside gene matches: 5. CDR3 DNA: TGTGCCAGCAGCTTAGCCTTACTAGCGGGGGTGACAGATACGCAGTATTTT. This codes for CASSLALLAGVTDTQYF.

This clonotype was observed many times. Here the CDR3 DNA reads TGTGCCATTGCGTTCTTCCACTCCGGTGGCTACACCTTC. The encoded protein is CAIAFFHSGGYTF. The chain combines TRBV2 with TRBJ1-2; D is uncertain. V was cut by 10 bases and J by 7 bases, with 19 bases left in between. There are 13 residues in the CDR3. Per germline, CDR1 SNHLY and CDR2 FYNNEI.

Many counts were recorded for this clonotype. The chain combines TRBV6-2 or TRBV6-3 with TRBJ1-1, with 10 nucleotides matching TRBD1. The CDR3 length is 14 residues. The ends lost 5 bases at V and 1 base at J; junction bases unmatched: 1. Per germline, CDR1 MNHEY and CDR2 SVGEGT. The CDR3, as DNA: TGTGCCAGCAGTGACAGGGGGCCGAACACTGAAGCTTTCTTT. Translated: CASSDRGPNTEAFF.

This clonotype turned up a few times. The chain links TRBV25-1 to TRBJ1-1, with TRBD1 matching over 7 bases. Per the germline V gene, CDR1 is MGHDK and CDR2 is SYGVNS. This CDR3 is 13 amino acids long. Unmatched junction bases numbered 4, after V lost 4 bases and J lost 5 bases. Here the CDR3 reads CASSGQGVTEAFF. CDR3 nucleotides: TGTGCCAGCAGTGGTCAGGGGGTGACTGAAGCTTTCTTT.

This clonotype occurred many times. The chain couples TRBV20-1 to TRBJ2-7, with 8 bases aligning to TRBD1. Unmatched junction bases numbered 10, after V lost 3 bases and J lost 6 bases. Germline assignment: CDR1 DFQATT and CDR2 SNEGSKA (reference sequence). The CDR3 extends over 14 amino acids. The CDR3 here is CSARGSDRETEQYF. The CDR3 DNA reads as TGCAGTGCTAGGGGTTCGGACAGGGAGACCGAGCAGTACTTC.

Ten or more counts support this clonotype. The chain employs TRBV7-2 and TRBJ2-2; tentatively, D is TRBD1 (5 bases). V was trimmed by 0 bases and J by 6 bases, leaving 8 bases between them. CDR1 is SGHTA and CDR2 is FQGNSA in the germline V gene. The CDR3 is made up of 14 amino acids. CDR3 protein: CASSLAGVPGELFF. CDR3 DNA: TGTGCCAGCAGCTTAGCAGGGGTCCCCGGGGAGCTGTTTTTT.

This clonotype was detected many times. The V gene is TRBV7-2, the J gene TRBJ2-1, with TRBD2 as a possible D gene (5 bases). V lost 7 bases and J 3 bases, leaving 13 bases between the germline ends. Germline CDR1 and CDR2: SGHTA and FQGNSA. The CDR3 extends over 14 amino acids. The chain's CDR3 is CASKRSRGYNEQFF. Here the CDR3 DNA reads TGTGCCAGCAAGAGGTCACGGGGCTACAATGAGCAGTTCTTC.

This clonotype was counted ten times or more. V gene TRBV12-3 or TRBV12-4 combines with J gene TRBJ2-7; 7 bases fit TRBD1. V lost 6 bases, J lost 4 bases, and 6 bases stayed unmatched. CDR3 length equals 13 residues. CDR3 residues: CASRPTDRYEQYF. The CDR3, as DNA: TGTGCCAGCAGACCCACGGACAGGTACGAGCAGTACTTC.

This sequence joins TRBV6-6 and TRBJ1-6; no definite D call. Germline assignment: CDR1 MNHNY and CDR2 SVGAGI (reference sequence). Deletions cut 5 bases from V and 9 bases from J, with 23 bases between. The CDR3 sequence is 17 residues long. The CDR3 DNA follows: TGTGCCAGCAGTCATGAGGCCGTCGGAGATTTGGTTTCACCCCTCCACTTT. Translation: CASSHEAVGDLVSPLHF.

This clonotype was seen many times. The rearrangement joins TRBV28 to TRBJ2-6; no firm D call. The CDR3 totals 16 residues. Germline V gives CDR1 MDHEN, CDR2 SYDVKM. The V gene lost 6 bases and the J gene lost 0 bases, with 12 bases spanning the gap. CDR3 coding DNA: TGTGCCAGCAGCCTTAAAAAGTTCTCTGGGGCCAACGTCCTGACTTTC. Translated: CASSLKKFSGANVLTF.

The V call is TRBV11-2, the J call TRBJ2-1; D is possibly TRBD1 or TRBD2 (5 bases each). The CDR3 runs 13 residues. CDR1 SGHAT and CDR2 FQNNGV come from the germline V gene. Trimming took 7 bases from V and 6 from J, leaving 13 bases between them. The CDR3 bases are TGTGCCAGCAAGCCTGGGGGTTTCAATGAGCAGTTCTTC. Amino acids: CASKPGGFNEQFF.

This clonotype was seen a few times. The chain combines TRBV28 with TRBJ1-1, with D tentatively TRBD1 (5 bases). This CDR3 is 16 amino acids long. Trimming shortened V by 3 bases and J by 5 bases, and 19 bases separated the two germline ends. In germline, CDR1 is MDHEN, CDR2 SYDVKM. The CDR3 loop reads CASSFLGGGGRTEAFF. The CDR3 DNA sequence: TGTGCCAGCAGTTTCCTTGGGGGGGGGGGAAGAACTGAAGCTTTCTTT.

This clonotype was seen ten or more times. This sequence joins TRBV2 and TRBJ1-2, with D hard to call. The CDR3 is 13 residues long. CDR1 and CDR2 from the germline V gene are SNHLY and FYNNEI. Trimming removed 6 bases from V and 8 bases from J, with 16 bases in between. The CDR3 sequence is CASRPDGSWGYTF. CDR3 sequence (DNA): TGTGCCAGCAGACCCGACGGGAGCTGGGGCTACACCTTC.

This clonotype showed up many times. One end of the junction is discordant with germline, which a read error may explain. This chain uses TRBV2 with TRBJ1-2; a weak D match, TRBD1 (5 bases). Per germline, CDR1 SNHLY and CDR2 FYNNEI. The CDR3 contains 15 residues. The CDR3, as DNA: TGTGCCAGCAGGGAAGTTTCTGGGGGAGGCTATGGCTACACCTTC. Amino acids: CASREVSGGGYGYTF.

A few counts support this clonotype. This chain joins TRBV20-1 and TRBJ1-5; possible D gene TRBD1, 5 bases. Germline CDR1 is DFQATT and CDR2 is SNEGSKA (reference sequence). V was pared by 5 bases and J by 0 bases, with 17 bases between. This CDR3 has 16 amino acids. CDR3 protein: CSAFDSRIYSNQPQHF. The CDR3 DNA sequence: TGCAGTGCTTTTGACAGCCGGATATATAGCAATCAGCCCCAGCATTTT.

This clonotype was seen ten or more times. V and J are TRBV19 and TRBJ2-2; D is uncertain. Germline V gives CDR1 LNHDA, CDR2 SQIVND (reference sequence). The CDR3 runs to 15 residues. Trimming pared 6 bases from V and 2 bases from J, leaving 13 bases between. DNA for the CDR3: TGTGCCAGTAGGGAGTATATCCCAAACACCGGGGAGCTGTTTTTT. Encoded protein: CASREYIPNTGELFF.

The sample holds a few counts of this clonotype. This chain connects TRBV4-1 to TRBJ1-5, with TRBD1 matching over 9 bases. Losses at the gene ends were 5 bases for V and 5 bases for J; bases not matched to a gene: 10. The CDR3 is 16 residues long. Germline-derived CDR1 and CDR2 are MGHRA and YSYEKL. CDR3 DNA sequence: TGCGCCAGCAGCGTCTCCGGGACAGGGCAGCATCAGCCCCAGCATTTT. This encodes CASSVSGTGQHQPQHF.

The table lists this clonotype with many counts. V is TRBV4-1 and J is TRBJ1-4; 9 bases match TRBD1. V shed 1 base and J 5 bases; nucleotides not matched to a gene: 8. The germline gives CDR1 MGHRA, CDR2 YSYEKL. The length of the CDR3 is 17 residues. CDR3: CASSQGDLGQGNEKLFF. CDR3 bases: TGCGCCAGCAGCCAAGGCGATTTGGGACAGGGAAATGAAAAACTGTTTTTT.

This clonotype was detected ten times or more. This sequence joins TRBV7-9 and TRBJ1-1; D might be TRBD1 (5 bases). Between the trimmed V and J ends, which lost 1 base and 1 base, there was a span of 10 bases. Germline CDR1 SEHNR, CDR2 FQNEAQ (reference sequence). The CDR3 is 15 residues long. The CDR3 protein is CASSLDPGGNTEAFF. In DNA, the CDR3 is TGTGCCAGCAGCTTAGATCCGGGGGGGAACACTGAAGCTTTCTTT.

In its sample, this clonotype was seen many times. The chain recombines TRBV28 with TRBJ2-7, with a weak D call TRBD1 (6 bases). The CDR3 contains 14 residues. Deletions cut 3 bases from V and 3 bases from J, with 12 bases between. Germline V gives CDR1 MDHEN, CDR2 SYDVKM. In DNA, the CDR3 is TGTGCCAGCAGTTTGATTGGCAGGGGCTACGAGCAGTACTTC. It encodes CASSLIGRGYEQYF.

This clonotype occurred many times. The genes are TRBV6-2 or TRBV6-3 and TRBJ2-2; 7 bases match TRBD1. V trimming: 8 bases; J trimming: 0 bases; junction bases outside the gene matches: 6. CDR1 is MNHEY, CDR2 SVGEGT, per germline. The CDR3 sequence is 15 residues long. The CDR3 protein is CASWHGTANTGELFF. The CDR3 DNA follows: TGTGCCAGCTGGCACGGGACAGCGAACACCGGGGAGCTGTTTTTT.

There are many counts of this clonotype. The chain couples TRBV6-5 to TRBJ2-7, with unresolved D. Trimming stripped 6 bases from V and 3 bases from J, with 15 bases between. Germline lookup yields CDR1 MNHEY and CDR2 SVGAGI. The CDR3 is 14 residues long. Here the CDR3 DNA reads TGTGCCAGCAGACCGCCGGGCGGCCTCTACGAGCAGTACTTC. Residues: CASRPPGGLYEQYF.

This clonotype was recorded at least ten times. This rearrangement joins TRBV7-2 to TRBJ2-7; 10 bases align to TRBD2. The CDR3 is 17 amino acids. The V gene's germline CDR1 is SGHTA and CDR2 FQGNSA. Trimming cost V 4 bases and J 6 bases; bases outside gene matches: 15. CDR3 nucleotides: TGTGCCAGCAGCTCTCTCGGGGGAAGCGGGGGGGCGATCGAGCAGTACTTC. Protein: CASSSLGGSGGAIEQYF.

This clonotype was seen repeatedly, ten times or more. The J gene is TRBJ2-4, the V gene TRBV20-1; D uncertain. CDR3 size: 13 residues. Trimming pared 0 bases from V and 6 bases from J, leaving 9 bases between. Per germline, CDR1 DFQATT and CDR2 SNEGSKA (reference sequence). CDR3 sequence (DNA): TGCAGTGCTAGAGACTACGCCGGAAACATTCAGTACTTC. It codes for CSARDYAGNIQYF.

This clonotype was found many times. The V and J genes are TRBV20-1 and TRBJ1-5; D is undetermined. This CDR3 comprises 15 residues. V was clipped by 2 bases and J by 5 bases, with 16 bases between them. Germline assignment: CDR1 DFQATT and CDR2 SNEGSKA (reference sequence). Written as DNA, the CDR3 is TGCAGTGCTAGACGGGGAGTCCTTGCCGATCAGCCCCAGCATTTT. Encoded protein: CSARRGVLADQPQHF.

This chain uses TRBV2 with TRBJ1-5, with 7 bases lining up with TRBD1. Per germline, CDR1 SNHLY and CDR2 FYNNEI. V gave up 8 bases and J gave up 8 bases; unmatched junction bases: 9. This CDR3 spans 13 amino acids. CDR3: CASGAGGTKPQHF. The CDR3 nucleotides are TGTGCCAGCGGGGCAGGGGGAACGAAGCCCCAGCATTTT.

This clonotype was counted at least ten times. V gene TRBV20-1 combines with J gene TRBJ1-4; maybe TRBD1 (6 bases). The germline V gene encodes CDR1 DFQATT and CDR2 SNEGSKA (reference sequence). Trimming shortened V by 0 bases and J by 7 bases, and 12 bases separated the two germline ends. CDR3 length equals 14 residues. CDR3 sequence reads: CSARDQGRGEKLFF. The CDR3 DNA sequence: TGCAGTGCTAGAGATCAGGGGCGCGGTGAAAAACTGTTTTTT.

This clonotype was observed at least ten times. The chain has TRBV27 and TRBJ2-7; weak D call: TRBD1 (6 bases). CDR1 is MNHEY and CDR2 is SMNVEV in the germline V gene (reference sequence). This CDR3 spans 14 amino acids. Trimming cost V 1 base and J 2 bases, with 9 bases left between them. CDR3 protein: CASSLWAGAYEQYF. The CDR3 bases are TGTGCCAGCAGTTTATGGGCAGGGGCCTACGAGCAGTACTTC.

Many counts were recorded for this clonotype. The genes are TRBV7-9 and TRBJ2-6; D gene ambiguous. Germline V gene data show CDR1 as SEHNR and CDR2 as FQNEAQ (reference sequence). Trimming stripped 5 bases from V and 1 base from J, with 15 bases between. The CDR3 totals 17 residues. CDR3 sequence (DNA): TGTGCCAGCAGCCCCCCCCACGGCAGGTCTGGGGCCAACGTCCTGACTTTC. Translated, it gives CASSPPHGRSGANVLTF.

Many counts were recorded for this clonotype. The chain employs TRBV20-1 and TRBJ2-5; unclear D gene. CDR3 length equals 12 residues. V lost 0 bases, J lost 1 base, and 3 bases lay in between. The germline CDR1 and CDR2 sequences are DFQATT and SNEGSKA (reference sequence). In nucleotides, the CDR3 is TGCAGTGCTAGAGACTTCCAAGAGACCCAGTACTTC. Its translation: CSARDFQETQYF.

This clonotype was detected many times. The CDR3 is CASSPPGGPNGKNIQYF. DNA for the CDR3: TGTGCCAGCAGCCCCCCAGGGGGCCCGAATGGCAAAAACATTCAGTACTTC. This chain links TRBV7-2 with TRBJ2-4, with 8 bases matching TRBD1. With 5 bases clipped from V and 3 bases from J, the junction kept 12 bases outside the gene matches. The CDR3 consists of 17 residues. Germline V gene data show CDR1 as SGHTA and CDR2 as FQGNSA.

This clonotype was seen a handful of times. This chain connects TRBV20-1 to TRBJ1-5; a possible D gene is TRBD1 (5 bases). This CDR3 region has 13 residues. The germline gives CDR1 DFQATT, CDR2 SNEGSKA (reference sequence). V lost 4 bases to trimming and J lost 0 bases, with 7 bases between them. The CDR3 coding sequence is TGCAGTGCTAACCAGGGTAGCAATCAGCCCCAGCATTTT. Residues: CSANQGSNQPQHF.